The entry that follows covers one T cell receptor (beta chain) sequence. The sample comes from a study of blood T cell repertoires in COVID-19. Study overall: The United States, Italy and Spain provided the acute and convalescent COVID-19 samples.

Assay used: immunoSEQ multiplex PCR; TCRdb lists only in-frame clones, some missing. The sample contains roughly 270,000 clones, around 83% of which appear only once. V lost 4 bases and J lost 0; bases outside the gene matches: 3. Germline V gene data show CDR1 as SNHLY and CDR2 as FYNNEI. CDR3 size: 15 residues. Exposed participants encountered a COVID-19 case during the 2 weeks preceding study entry. This receptor was identified in a man aged 40-49 years who had been exposed to COVID-19. What was sequenced was PBMCs or T cells enriched from blood (not recorded which). This rearrangement joins TRBV2 to TRBJ2-1, with 7 bases identical to TRBD2. The CDR3, as DNA: TGTGCCAGCAGTGTCGGCGGGAGCTCCTACAATGAGCAGTTCTTC. It is translated as CASSVGGSSYNEQFF.